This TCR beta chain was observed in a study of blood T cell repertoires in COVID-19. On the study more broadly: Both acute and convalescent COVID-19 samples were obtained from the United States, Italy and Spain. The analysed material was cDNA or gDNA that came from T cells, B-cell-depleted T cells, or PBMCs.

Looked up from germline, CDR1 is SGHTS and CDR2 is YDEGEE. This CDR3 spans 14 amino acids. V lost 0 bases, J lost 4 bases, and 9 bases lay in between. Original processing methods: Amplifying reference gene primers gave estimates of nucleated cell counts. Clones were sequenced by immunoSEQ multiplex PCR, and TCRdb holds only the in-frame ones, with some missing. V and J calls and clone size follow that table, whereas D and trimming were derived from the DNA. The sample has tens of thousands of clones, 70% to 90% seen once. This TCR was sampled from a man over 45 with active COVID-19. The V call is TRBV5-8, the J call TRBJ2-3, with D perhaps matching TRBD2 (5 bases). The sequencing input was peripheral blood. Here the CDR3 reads CASSLAGVADTQYF. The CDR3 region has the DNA TGTGCCAGCAGCTTGGCCGGGGTAGCAGATACGCAGTATTTT.